The text below deals with one T cell receptor (beta chain). Its antigen is not known. From the reads, TCRdb called clonotypes with MiXCR, one entry per CDR3 protein. The data contain 500,000 to 600,000 distinct CDR3 sequences, about 17% of them singletons. This sample is part of a study of T cell repertoires in cytomegalovirus infection. Across the whole study: CMV infection and matching HLA type were both indicated by public TCR beta signatures.

V lost 4 bases and J lost 5, with 19 bases in between. CDR1 and CDR2 from the germline V gene are SGHDN and FVKESK. The CDR3 runs to 16 residues. General study findings and limits: The study identified carriers of CMV plus the relevant HLA from cumulative public TCR beta family frequency.

V and J are TRBV14 and TRBJ2-3, with D possibly TRBD1 on 5 matching bases. The source is a human donor in good health (CMV status not recorded). Some clones in this sample may be carry-over from other donors' samples. The sequenced material came from CD8+ T cells from PBMCs. CDR3 protein: CASSRATGISQDTQYF. CDR3 coding DNA: TGTGCCAGCAGCCGCGCAACAGGAATCTCACAAGATACGCAGTATTTT.